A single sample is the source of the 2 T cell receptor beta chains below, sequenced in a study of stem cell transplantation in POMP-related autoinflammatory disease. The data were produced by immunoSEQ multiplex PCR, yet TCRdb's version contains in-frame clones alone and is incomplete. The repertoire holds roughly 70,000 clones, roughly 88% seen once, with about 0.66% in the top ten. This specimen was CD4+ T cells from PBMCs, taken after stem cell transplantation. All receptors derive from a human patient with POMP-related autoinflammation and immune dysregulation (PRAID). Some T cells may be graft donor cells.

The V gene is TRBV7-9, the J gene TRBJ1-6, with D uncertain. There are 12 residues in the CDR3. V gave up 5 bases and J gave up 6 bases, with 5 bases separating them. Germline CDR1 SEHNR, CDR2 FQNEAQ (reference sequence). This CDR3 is CASSLPNSPLHF. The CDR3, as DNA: TGTGCCAGCAGCCTACCTAATTCACCCCTCCACTTT.

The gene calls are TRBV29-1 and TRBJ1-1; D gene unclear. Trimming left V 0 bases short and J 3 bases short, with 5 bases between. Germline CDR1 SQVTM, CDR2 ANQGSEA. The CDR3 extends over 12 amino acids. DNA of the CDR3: TGCAGCGTTGAAGAGGCGGACACTGAAGCTTTCTTT. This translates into CSVEEADTEAFF.